This T cell receptor beta chain was captured by sequencing in a study of cytomegalovirus exposure and HLA in healthy donors. Germline V lookup: CDR1 SGHDN, CDR2 FVKESK. The length of the CDR3 is 11 residues. Between the trimmed V and J ends, which lost 4 bases and 11 bases, there was a span of 9 bases. This PCR relied on a set of 60 Vbeta primers and 13 Jbeta primers. Using immunoSEQ multiplex PCR, the repertoire was profiled, and TCRdb retains in-frame clones only, with some absent. The profile shows about 140,000 clones, 60% to 85% of them singletons. On this clone itself: The antigen remains unidentified.

Each donor was healthy, and each was a bone marrow donor. Points from the study as a whole: Cytomegalovirus-associated status was assigned to about 180 TCR beta chains. Associated with HLA alleles at 0.05 false discovery rate in a later analysis were approximately 17,000 TCR beta sequences.

The material sequenced was PBMCs. The chain carries TRBV14 and TRBJ2-1; D is possibly TRBD2 (5 bases). This TCR was recovered from a man aged 18 to 30 in good health and CMV-seronegative. DNA of the CDR3: TGTGCCAGCAGCCCGGGAAGACAGCAGTTCTTC. This codes for CASSPGRQQFF.